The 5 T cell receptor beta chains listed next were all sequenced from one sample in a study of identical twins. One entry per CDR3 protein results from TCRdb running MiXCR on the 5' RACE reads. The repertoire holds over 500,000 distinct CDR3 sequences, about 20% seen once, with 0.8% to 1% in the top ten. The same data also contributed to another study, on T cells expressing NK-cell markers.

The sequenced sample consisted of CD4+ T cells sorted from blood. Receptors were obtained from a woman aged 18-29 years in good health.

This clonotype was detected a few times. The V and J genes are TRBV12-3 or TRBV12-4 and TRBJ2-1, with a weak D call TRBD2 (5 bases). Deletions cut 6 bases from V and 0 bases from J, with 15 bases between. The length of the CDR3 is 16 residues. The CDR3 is CASRRKRGFSYNEQFF. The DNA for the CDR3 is TGTGCCAGCAGGCGTAAGCGCGGGTTCTCCTACAATGAGCAGTTCTTC.

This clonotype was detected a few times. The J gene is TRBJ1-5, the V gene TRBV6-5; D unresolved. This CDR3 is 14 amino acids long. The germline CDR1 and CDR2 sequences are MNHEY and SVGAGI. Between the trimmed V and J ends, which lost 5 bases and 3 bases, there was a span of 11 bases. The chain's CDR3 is CASSNRTPNQPQHF. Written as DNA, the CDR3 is TGTGCCAGCAGTAACCGGACGCCCAATCAGCCCCAGCATTTT.

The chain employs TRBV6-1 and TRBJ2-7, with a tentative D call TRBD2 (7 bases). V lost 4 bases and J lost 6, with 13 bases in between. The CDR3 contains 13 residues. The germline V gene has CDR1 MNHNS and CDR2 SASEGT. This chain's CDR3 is CASSVDSGVEQYF. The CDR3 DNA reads TGTGCCAGCAGTGTGGACAGCGGGGTCGAGCAGTACTTC.

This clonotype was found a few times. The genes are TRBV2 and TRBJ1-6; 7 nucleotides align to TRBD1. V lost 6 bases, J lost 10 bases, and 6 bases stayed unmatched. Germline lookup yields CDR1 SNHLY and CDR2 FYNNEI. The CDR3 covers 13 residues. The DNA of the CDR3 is TGTGCCAGCAGGACAGGGCCCCAATCACCCCTCCACTTT. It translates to CASRTGPQSPLHF.

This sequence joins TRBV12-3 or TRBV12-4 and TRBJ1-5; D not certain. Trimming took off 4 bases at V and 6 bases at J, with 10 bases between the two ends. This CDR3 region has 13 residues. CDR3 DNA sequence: TGTGCCAGCAGTTCGACGGGCCGTCAGCCCCAGCATTTT. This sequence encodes CASSSTGRQPQHF.